This paragraph reports one T cell receptor (beta chain). Germline CDR1 MNHEY, CDR2 SVGAGI. Trimming shortened V by 2 bases and J by 3 bases, and 7 bases separated the two germline ends. This CDR3 is built from 14 residues. Vbeta (60) and Jbeta (13) primers were used in the PCR. Profiling relied on immunoSEQ multiplex PCR, and the TCRdb table lists in-frame clones only, not all of them. The sample includes 200,000 to 250,000 clones, approximately 80% of them seen just once. This sample was taken from a study of cytomegalovirus exposure and HLA in healthy donors. The chain joins TRBV6-5 to TRBJ2-2, with a tentative D call TRBD2 (6 bases). The TCR comes from a woman aged 40-49 years in good health and CMV-seronegative. The sample comprised PBMCs. The DNA of the CDR3 is TGTGCCAGCAGTTACGTAGCGGACACCGGGGAGCTGTTTTTT. Translated: CASSYVADTGELFF.